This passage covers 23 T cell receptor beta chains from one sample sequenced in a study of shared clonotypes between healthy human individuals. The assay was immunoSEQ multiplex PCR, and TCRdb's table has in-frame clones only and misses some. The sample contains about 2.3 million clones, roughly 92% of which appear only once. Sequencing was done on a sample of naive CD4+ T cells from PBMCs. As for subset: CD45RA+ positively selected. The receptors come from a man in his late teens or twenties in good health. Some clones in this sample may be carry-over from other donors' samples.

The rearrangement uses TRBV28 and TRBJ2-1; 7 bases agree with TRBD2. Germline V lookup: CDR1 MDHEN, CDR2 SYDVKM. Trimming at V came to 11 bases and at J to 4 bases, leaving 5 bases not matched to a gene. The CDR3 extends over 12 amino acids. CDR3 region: CALGTTYNEQFF. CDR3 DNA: TGTGCCCTTGGGACTACTTACAATGAGCAGTTCTTC.

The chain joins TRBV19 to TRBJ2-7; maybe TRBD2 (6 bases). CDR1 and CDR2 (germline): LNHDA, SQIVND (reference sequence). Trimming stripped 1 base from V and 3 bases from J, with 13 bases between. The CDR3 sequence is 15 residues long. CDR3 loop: CASSIGGTPYYEQYF. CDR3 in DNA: TGTGCCAGTAGTATAGGCGGGACTCCATACTACGAGCAGTACTTC.

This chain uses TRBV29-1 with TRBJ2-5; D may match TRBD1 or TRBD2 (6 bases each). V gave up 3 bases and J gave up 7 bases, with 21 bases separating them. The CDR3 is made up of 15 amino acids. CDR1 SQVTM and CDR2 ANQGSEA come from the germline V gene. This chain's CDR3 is CSVELGGRAMGTQYF. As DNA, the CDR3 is TGCAGCGTTGAGTTGGGGGGCCGCGCGATGGGGACCCAGTACTTC. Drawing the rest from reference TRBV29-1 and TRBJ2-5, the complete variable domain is SAVISQKPSRDICQRGTSLTIQCQVDSQVTMMFWYRQQPGQSLTLIATANQGSEATYESGFVIDKFPISRPNLTFSTLTVSNMSPEDSSIYLCSVELGGRAMGTQYFGPGTRLLVL.

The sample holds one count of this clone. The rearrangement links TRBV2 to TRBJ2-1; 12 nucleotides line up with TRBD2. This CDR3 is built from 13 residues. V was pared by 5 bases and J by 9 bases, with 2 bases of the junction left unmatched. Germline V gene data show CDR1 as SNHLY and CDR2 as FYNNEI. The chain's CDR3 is CASSLAGGGEQFF. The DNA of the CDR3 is TGTGCCAGCAGTCTAGCGGGAGGGGGTGAGCAGTTCTTC.

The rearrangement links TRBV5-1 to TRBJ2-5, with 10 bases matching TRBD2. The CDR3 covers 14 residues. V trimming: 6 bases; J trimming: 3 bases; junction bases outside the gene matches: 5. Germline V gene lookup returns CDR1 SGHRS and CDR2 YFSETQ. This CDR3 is CASKGSGREETQYF. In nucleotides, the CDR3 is TGCGCCAGCAAGGGAAGCGGGAGGGAAGAGACCCAGTACTTC.

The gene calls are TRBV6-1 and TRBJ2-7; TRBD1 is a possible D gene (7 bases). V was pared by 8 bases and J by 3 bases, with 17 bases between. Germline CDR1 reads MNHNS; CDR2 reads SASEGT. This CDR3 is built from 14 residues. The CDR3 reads CASPGGQLSYEQYF. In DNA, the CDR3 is TGTGCCAGCCCAGGGGGGCAGCTCAGCTACGAGCAGTACTTC.

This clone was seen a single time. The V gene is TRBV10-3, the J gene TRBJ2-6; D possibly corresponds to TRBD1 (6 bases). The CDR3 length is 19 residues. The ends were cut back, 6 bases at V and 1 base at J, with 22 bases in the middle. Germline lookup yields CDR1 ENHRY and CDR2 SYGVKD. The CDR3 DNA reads TGTGCCATCAGCCCGACAGGTGTTGCCCGGCTTTCTGGGGCCAACGTCCTGACTTTC. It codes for CAISPTGVARLSGANVLTF.

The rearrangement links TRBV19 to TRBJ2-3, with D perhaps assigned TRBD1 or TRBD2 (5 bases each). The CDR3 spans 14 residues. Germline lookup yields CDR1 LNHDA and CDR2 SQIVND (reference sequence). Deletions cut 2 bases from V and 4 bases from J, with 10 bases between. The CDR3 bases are TGTGCCAGTAGTATATGGGGGAGTGCAGATACGCAGTATTTT. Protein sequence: CASSIWGSADTQYF.

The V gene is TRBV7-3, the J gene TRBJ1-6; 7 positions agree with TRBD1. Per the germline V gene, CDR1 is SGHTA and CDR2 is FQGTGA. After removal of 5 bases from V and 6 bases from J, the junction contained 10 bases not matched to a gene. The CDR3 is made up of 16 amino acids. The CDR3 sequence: CASSATNRGSNSPLHF. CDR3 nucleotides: TGTGCCAGCAGCGCTACAAACAGGGGCTCTAATTCACCCCTCCACTTT.

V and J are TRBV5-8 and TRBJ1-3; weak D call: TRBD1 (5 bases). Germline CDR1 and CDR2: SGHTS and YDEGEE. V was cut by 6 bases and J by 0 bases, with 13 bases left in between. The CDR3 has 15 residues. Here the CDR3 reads CASTPMDISGNTIYF. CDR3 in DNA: TGTGCCAGCACCCCAATGGACATCTCTGGAAACACCATATATTTT.

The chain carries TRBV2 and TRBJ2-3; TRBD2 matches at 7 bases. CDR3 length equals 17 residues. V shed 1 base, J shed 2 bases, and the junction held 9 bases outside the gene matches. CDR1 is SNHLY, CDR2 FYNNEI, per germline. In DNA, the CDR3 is TGTGCCAGCAGTGAAGATGGGTCTAGCGGATACACAGATACGCAGTATTTT. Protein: CASSEDGSSGYTDTQYF. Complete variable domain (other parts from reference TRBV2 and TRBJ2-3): EPEVTQTPSHQVTQMGQEVILRCVPISNHLYFYWYRQILGQKVEFLVSFYNNEISEKSEIFDDQFSVERPDGSNFTLKIRSTKLEDSAMYFCASSEDGSSGYTDTQYFGPGTRLTVL.

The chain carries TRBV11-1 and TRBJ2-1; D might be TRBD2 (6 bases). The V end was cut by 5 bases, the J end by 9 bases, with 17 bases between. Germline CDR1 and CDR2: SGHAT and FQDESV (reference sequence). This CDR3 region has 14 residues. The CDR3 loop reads CASSPGGLASEQFF. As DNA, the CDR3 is TGTGCCAGCAGCCCCGGAGGGCTAGCCAGTGAGCAGTTCTTC.

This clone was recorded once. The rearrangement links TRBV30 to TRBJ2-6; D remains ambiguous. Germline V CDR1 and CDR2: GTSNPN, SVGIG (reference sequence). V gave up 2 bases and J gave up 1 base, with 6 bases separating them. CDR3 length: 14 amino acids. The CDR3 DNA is TGTGCCTGGAGTAAATTATCTGGGGCCAACGTCCTGACTTTC. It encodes CAWSKLSGANVLTF.

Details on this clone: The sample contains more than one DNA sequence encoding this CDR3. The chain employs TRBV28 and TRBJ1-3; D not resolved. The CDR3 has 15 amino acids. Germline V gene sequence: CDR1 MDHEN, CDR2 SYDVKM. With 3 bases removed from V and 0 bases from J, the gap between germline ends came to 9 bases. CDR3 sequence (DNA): TGTGCCAGCAGTTTGGGCAGTATCTCTGGAAACACCATATATTTT. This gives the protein CASSLGSISGNTIYF.

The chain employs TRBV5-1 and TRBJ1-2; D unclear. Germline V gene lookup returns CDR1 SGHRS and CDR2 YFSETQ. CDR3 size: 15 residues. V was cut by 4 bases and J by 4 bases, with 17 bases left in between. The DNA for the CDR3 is TGCGCCAGCAGCACGGATCGCTATTCCCTCTATGGCTACACCTTC. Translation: CASSTDRYSLYGYTF.

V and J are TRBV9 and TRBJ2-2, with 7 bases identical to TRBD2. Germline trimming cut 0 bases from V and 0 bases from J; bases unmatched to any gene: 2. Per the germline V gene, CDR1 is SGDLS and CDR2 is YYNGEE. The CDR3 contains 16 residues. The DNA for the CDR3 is TGTGCCAGCAGCGTAGTCGGGGGGACGAACACCGGGGAGCTGTTTTTT. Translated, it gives CASSVVGGTNTGELFF.

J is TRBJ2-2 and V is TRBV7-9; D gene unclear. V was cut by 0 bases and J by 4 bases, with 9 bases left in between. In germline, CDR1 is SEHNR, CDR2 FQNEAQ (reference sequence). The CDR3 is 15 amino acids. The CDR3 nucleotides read TGTGCCAGCAGCTTAGCGCGGAGTCGCACCGGGGAGCTGTTTTTT. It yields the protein CASSLARSRTGELFF.

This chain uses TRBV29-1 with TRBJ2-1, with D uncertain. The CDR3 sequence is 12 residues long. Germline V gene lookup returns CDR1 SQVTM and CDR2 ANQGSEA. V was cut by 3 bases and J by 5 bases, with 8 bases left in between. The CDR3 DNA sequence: TGCAGCGTTGAGCCCCCTAACAATGAGCAGTTCTTC. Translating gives CSVEPPNNEQFF.

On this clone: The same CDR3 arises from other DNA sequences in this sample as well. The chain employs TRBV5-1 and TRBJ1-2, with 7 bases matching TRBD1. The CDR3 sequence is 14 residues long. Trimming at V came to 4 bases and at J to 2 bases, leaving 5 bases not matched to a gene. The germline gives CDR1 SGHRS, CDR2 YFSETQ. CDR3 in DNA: TGCGCCAGCAGCACTGGGGACAGAAACTATGGCTACACCTTC. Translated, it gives CASSTGDRNYGYTF.

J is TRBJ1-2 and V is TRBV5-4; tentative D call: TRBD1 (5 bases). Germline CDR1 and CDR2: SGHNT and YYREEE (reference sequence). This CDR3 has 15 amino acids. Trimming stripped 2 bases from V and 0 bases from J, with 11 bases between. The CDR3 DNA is TGTGCCAGCAGCTTATCCGGGGGGACTAACTATGGCTACACCTTC. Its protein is CASSLSGGTNYGYTF.

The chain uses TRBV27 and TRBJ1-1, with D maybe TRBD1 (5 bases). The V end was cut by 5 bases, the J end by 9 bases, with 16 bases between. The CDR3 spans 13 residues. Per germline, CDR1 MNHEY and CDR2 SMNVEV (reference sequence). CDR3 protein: CASSPDPGRQAFF. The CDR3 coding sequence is TGTGCCAGCAGTCCTGACCCGGGACGCCAAGCTTTCTTT.

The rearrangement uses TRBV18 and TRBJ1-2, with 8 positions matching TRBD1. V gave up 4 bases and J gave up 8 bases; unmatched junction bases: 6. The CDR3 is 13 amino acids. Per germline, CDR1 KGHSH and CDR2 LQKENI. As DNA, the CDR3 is TGTGCCAGCTCACGACAGGGGATGGGCGGCTACACCTTC. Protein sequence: CASSRQGMGGYTF.

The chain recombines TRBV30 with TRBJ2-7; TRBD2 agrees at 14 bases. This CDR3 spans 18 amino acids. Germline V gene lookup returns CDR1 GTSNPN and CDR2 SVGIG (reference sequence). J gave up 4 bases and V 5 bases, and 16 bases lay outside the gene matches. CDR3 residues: CAWQPGTSGSLFRYEQYF. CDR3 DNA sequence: TGTGCCTGGCAACCCGGGACTAGCGGGAGTCTCTTTCGGTACGAGCAGTACTTC. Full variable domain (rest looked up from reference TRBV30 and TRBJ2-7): SQTIHQWPATLVQPVGSPLSLECTVEGTSNPNLYWYRQAAGRGLQLLFYSVGIGQISSEVPQNLSASRPQDRQFILSSKKLLLSDSGFYLCAWQPGTSGSLFRYEQYFGPGTRLTVT.